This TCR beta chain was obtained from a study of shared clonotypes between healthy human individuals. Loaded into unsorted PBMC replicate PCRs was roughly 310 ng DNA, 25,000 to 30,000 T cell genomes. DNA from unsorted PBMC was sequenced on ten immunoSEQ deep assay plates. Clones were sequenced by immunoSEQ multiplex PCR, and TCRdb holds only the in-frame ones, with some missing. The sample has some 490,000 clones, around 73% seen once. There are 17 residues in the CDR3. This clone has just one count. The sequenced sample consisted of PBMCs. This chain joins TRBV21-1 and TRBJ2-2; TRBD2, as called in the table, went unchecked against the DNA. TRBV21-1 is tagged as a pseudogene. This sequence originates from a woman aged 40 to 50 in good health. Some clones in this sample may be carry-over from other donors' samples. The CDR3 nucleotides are TGTGCCAGCACCCAAAGAGCGGGAGAGGGCCTCACCGGGGAGCTGTTTTTT. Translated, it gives CASTQRAGEGLTGELFF.